Presented here are 11 T cell receptor beta chains from one specimen sequenced in a study of T cell repertoires in cytomegalovirus infection. TCRdb used MiXCR to reprocess the reads, holding one entry per CDR3 protein. The sample consists of about 60,000 distinct CDR3 sequences, roughly a third of them appearing once. No antigen has been assigned to these receptors. Material for sequencing was PBMCs, sequenced either directly or after in vitro stimulation (not recorded which). The origin of the receptors is a human donor in good health (CMV status not recorded). Some clones in this sample may be carry-over from other donors' samples.

The rearrangement joins TRBV7-2 to TRBJ1-6, with 9 bases aligning to TRBD1. Looked up from germline, CDR1 is SGHTA and CDR2 is FQGNSA. V was pared by 1 base and J by 13 bases, with 2 bases of the junction left unmatched. The CDR3 totals 13 residues. This CDR3 reads CASSLGQGVPLHF. For the CDR3, the DNA is TGTGCCAGCAGCTTAGGACAGGGGGTTCCCCTCCACTTT. Based on the CDR3 plus reference TRBV7-2 and TRBJ1-6, the full variable domain is GAGVSQSPSNKVTEKGKDVELRCDPISGHTALYWYRQSLGQGLEFLIYFQGNSAPDKSGLPSDRFSAERTGGSVSTLTIQRTQQEDSAVYLCASSLGQGVPLHFGNGTRLTVT.

This clonotype was recorded a few times. The chain couples TRBV7-2 to TRBJ2-5, with 7 bases that match TRBD2. The V gene end was trimmed by 2 bases and the J gene end by 0 bases; junction bases not matched to a gene: 3. The length of the CDR3 is 15 residues. Germline V gene lookup returns CDR1 SGHTA and CDR2 FQGNSA. CDR3 sequence (DNA): TGTGCCAGCAGCTTAAGCGGGACCGACCAAGAGACCCAGTACTTC. As protein: CASSLSGTDQETQYF.

The rearrangement joins TRBV6-5 to TRBJ2-7; D not certain. The V gene's germline CDR1 is MNHEY and CDR2 SVGAGI. There are 14 residues in the CDR3. V lost 0 bases and J lost 7, with 13 bases in between. CDR3 region: CASSYSGTSREQYF. CDR3 coding DNA: TGTGCCAGCAGTTACTCCGGAACCTCGCGGGAGCAGTACTTC.

This clonotype has just a few counts. The chain has TRBV7-9 and TRBJ1-1, with TRBD1 matching 7 bases. With 3 bases clipped from V and 4 bases from J, the junction kept 2 bases outside the gene matches. The CDR3 covers 13 residues. In germline, CDR1 is SEHNR, CDR2 FQNEAQ (reference sequence). For the CDR3, the DNA is TGTGCCAGCAGCTTTCCAGGGGGCACTGAAGCTTTCTTT. This encodes CASSFPGGTEAFF.

V gene TRBV28 combines with J gene TRBJ2-7, with a possible D match to TRBD2 (5 bases). This CDR3 has 13 amino acids. Germline CDR1 is MDHEN and CDR2 is SYDVKM. V was trimmed by 5 bases and J by 3 bases, leaving 11 bases between them. The CDR3 region has the DNA TGTGCCAGCAGTATAACTAGAAGCTACGAGCAGTACTTC. Translating gives CASSITRSYEQYF.

This chain connects TRBV7-2 to TRBJ2-1; D perhaps matches TRBD2 (5 bases). Germline lookup yields CDR1 SGHTA and CDR2 FQGNSA. CDR3 size: 18 residues. Trimming took 1 base from V and 4 from J, leaving 20 bases between them. The CDR3 DNA sequence: TGTGCCAGCAGCTTAGGACGAGGCGGGCCCGACACTTACAATGAGCAGTTCTTC. Translation gives CASSLGRGGPDTYNEQFF.

This clonotype was seen only a few times. This rearrangement joins TRBV11-2 to TRBJ1-3; TRBD1 matches at 9 bases. The CDR3 spans 17 residues. The germline V gene has CDR1 SGHAT and CDR2 FQNNGV. The V and J ends lost 2 bases and 0 bases, in that order; junction bases with no gene match: 5. CDR3 coding DNA: TGTGCCAGCAGCTTACGCGGGACAGGGTTCTCTGGAAACACCATATATTTT. This encodes CASSLRGTGFSGNTIYF.

V is TRBV7-2 and J is TRBJ1-6; D not resolved. This CDR3 region has 14 residues. V was pared by 6 bases and J by 10 bases, with 16 bases between. Germline V gives CDR1 SGHTA, CDR2 FQGNSA. CDR3 protein: CASRRVGIDSPLHF. Here the CDR3 DNA reads TGTGCCAGCAGACGAGTCGGTATCGACTCACCCCTCCACTTT.

V and J are TRBV20-1 and TRBJ1-2, with D unresolved. Germline loops: CDR1 DFQATT, CDR2 SNEGSKA (reference sequence). This CDR3 is 15 amino acids long. The V end was cut by 0 bases, the J end by 3 bases, with 14 bases between. The CDR3 DNA follows: TGCAGTGCTAGAGACGGTGGTAACAAGTACTATGGCTACACCTTC. It is translated as CSARDGGNKYYGYTF.

This clonotype occurred a few times. This chain connects TRBV9 to TRBJ1-3, with 9 bases lining up with TRBD1. V lost 3 bases to trimming and J lost 6 bases; unmatched junction nucleotides: 7. The CDR3 spans 15 residues. Germline assignment: CDR1 SGDLS and CDR2 YYNGEE. CDR3 amino acids: CASSATGTGPNTIYF. CDR3 nucleotide sequence: TGTGCCAGCAGCGCCACTGGGACAGGGCCAAACACCATATATTTT. Full variable domain (missing parts from reference TRBV9 and TRBJ1-3): DSGVTQTPKHLITATGQRVTLRCSPRSGDLSVYWYQQSLDQGLQFLIQYYNGEERAKGNILERFSAQQFPDLHSELNLSSLELGDSALYFCASSATGTGPNTIYFGEGSWLTVV.

This clonotype came up many times. J is TRBJ1-3 and V is TRBV7-8; D ambiguous. The CDR3 loop spans 16 amino acids. Germline V gives CDR1 SGHVS, CDR2 FQNEAQ. V shed 2 bases and J shed 0 bases, with 11 bases lying between them. The CDR3 sequence: CASSLWVASSGNTIYF. The CDR3 DNA reads TGTGCCAGCAGCTTATGGGTGGCCAGCTCTGGAAACACCATATATTTT.